This T cell receptor beta chain was sequenced for a study of blood T cell repertoires in COVID-19 (TCRdb year 2020). Regarding the complete study: Samples from collaborators originated in the United States, Italy and Spain and spanned both the acute and convalescent phases of COVID-19. Subjects who had been exposed to COVID-19, were actively infected with it, or had recovered from it provided the deeply sampled blood TCRbeta repertoires that made up the dataset. The repertoires were made available in a free public database intended to serve as a resource for research on the immune response to SARS-CoV-2. Nearly every sample came with metadata listing a de-identified subject ID, COVID-19 status, age in years and sex. Samples came from the ongoing ImmuneRACE study (first 160 participants) plus 1,254 subjects from 6 global collaborators. The material from the prospective study consisted of cDNA or gDNA derived from T cells, B-cell-depleted T cells, or PBMCs. Where HLA class I and class II types were available, the types were taken from metadata supplied by the sample provider, not from assay-based typing. Overall results and qualifications from the work: The quantity of clinical and demographic metadata differed by source and by participant and was supplied without curation.

The CDR3 runs 15 residues from the cysteine to the phenylalanine. Kept here is only the CDR3 DNA, which spans 45 bases and is read in frame from base 1. In the germline V gene, CDR1 corresponds to KGHSH and CDR2 to LQKENI. The junction shows trimming of 3 bases on V and 2 bases on J, plus 11 bases between the germline ends. TCRbeta CDR3 regions were amplified from genomic DNA by means of the immunoSEQ Assay, a bias-controlled multiplex PCR. On the authors' methods: Nucleated cell counts per sample were estimated from amplification of reference gene primers within the assay. To quantify the absolute abundance of each unique TCRbeta CDR3 rearrangement, sequence reads were collapsed and filtered. For each sample, productive Simpson clonality was calculated as the square root of Simpson's diversity index across productive rearrangements. TCRdb re-hosts the immuneACCESS table, in-frame sequences only. Its copies lack some clones; in the studies checked, an unresolved V gene accounts for under half of them, and the cause for the rest is not known. V, J and clone size were drawn from that table, and D and trimming were deduced from the DNA. The table for this sample lists about 150,000 clones; 75% to 90% of them were counted only once. The top ten hold around 16% of the sample.

Details on this clone: The antigen it binds to is not known. No base-level quality is on record; no much larger clone is a single base apart.

Whole blood was collected in K2EDTA tubes by collaborating institutions according to the institutions' own protocols. For TCRbeta analysis, collaborators shipped samples in one of three forms: frozen whole blood, isolated PBMCs, or DNA extracted from either of those sample types. This chain is built from TRBV18 and TRBJ2-1; the D gene is possibly TRBD1, with 7 bases matching. The source of this sequence is a woman aged 40 to 50 with acute or convalescent COVID-19. The specimen sequenced was peripheral blood. The CDR3 region: CASSPRGVAYNEQFF. The DNA is as follows: TGTGCCAGCTCACCCAGGGGGGTTGCCTACAATGAGCAGTTCTTC.